These T cell receptor beta chains were read from a single sample in a study of cytomegalovirus exposure and HLA in healthy donors. Data came from immunoSEQ multiplex PCR; TCRdb stores just in-frame clones and leaves some out. This sample has some 190,000 clones, with roughly 78% found just once. Material: PBMCs. The receptors were gathered from a woman aged 30 to 39 in good health and CMV-seronegative. The CDR3 runs from the conserved cysteine through the conserved F or W. A D gene is named only where the DNA matches it firmly. Size tells how often a clone was seen (once, few, many) or the class of an expanded clone, and some rows leave it out.

>TRBJ2-7|-|-|TRBV21-1|14
TGTGCCAGCACCCTAGGCAGCGGGGGCTACGAGCAGTACTTC
CASTLGSGGYEQYF
>TRBJ1-1|-|TRBD1|TRBV6-5|15
TGTGCCAGCAAGCGACAGGGGGCGCTGAACACTGAAGCTTTCTTT
CASKRQGALNTEAFF
>TRBJ1-6|-|TRBD1|TRBV7-3|14
TGTGCCAGCAGCTTAGAGGGGGCAGGCTCACCCCTCCACTTT
CASSLEGAGSPLHF
>TRBJ2-7|-|TRBD1|TRBV7-8|13
TGTGCCAGCAGCGCCAGACAGGGGTACGAGCAGTACTTC
CASSARQGYEQYF
>TRBJ1-2|-|-|TRBV19|13
TGTGCCAGTAGGGCCCCCTCCCACTATGGCTACACCTTC
CASRAPSHYGYTF
>TRBJ1-1|-|-|TRBV7-8|14
TGTGCCAGCAGCCCCCGCCGGGTGGACACTGAAGCTTTCTTT
CASSPRRVDTEAFF
>TRBJ2-3|-|TRBD1|TRBV7-2|14
TGTGCCACCATAAGGACAGGGGGCACAGATACGCAGTATTTT
CATIRTGGTDTQYF
>TRBJ1-2|-|TRBD1|TRBV27|14
TGTGCCAGCAGTCATGACAGGGGGCTGGATGGCTACACCTTC
CASSHDRGLDGYTF
>TRBJ1-6|once|TRBD1|TRBV7-3|14
TGTGCCAGCAGCCAACAGGGGGTGATTTCACCCCTCCACTTT
CASSQQGVISPLHF
>TRBJ2-1|-|-|TRBV2|12
TGTGCCAGCAGTTTAGACGACCGGGGGCAGTTCTTC
CASSLDDRGQFF
>TRBJ2-3|-|-|TRBV7-2|12
TGTGCCAGCAGCCGAACGGGAGATACGCAGTATTTT
CASSRTGDTQYF
>TRBJ1-2|-|-|TRBV27|14
TGTGCCAGCAGTTTCGACGGCCGCGGCTATGGCTACACCTTC
CASSFDGRGYGYTF
>TRBJ1-5|-|-|TRBV19|17
TGTGCCAGTAGTATATCAGAGGGGGGGCGAAGCAATCAGCCCCAGCATTTT
CASSISEGGRSNQPQHF
>TRBJ1-6|once|TRBD1|TRBV5-1|15
TGCGCCAGCAGCTGCCGGGACAGCTATAATTCACCCCTCCACTTT
CASSCRDSYNSPLHF
>TRBJ2-5|-|-|TRBV6-5|15
TGTGCCAGCAGTTACCTACAGGATGAACAAGAGACCCAGTACTTC
CASSYLQDEQETQYF
>TRBJ2-1|-|-|TRBV7-9|16
TGTGCCAGCAGACCCTCTAGCGACCTCTCCTACAATGAGCAGTTCTTC
CASRPSSDLSYNEQFF
>TRBJ2-1|-|TRBD1|TRBV18|15
TGTGCCAGCTCACCAGGAGGGACAGGGGGCGATGAGCAGTTCTTC
CASSPGGTGGDEQFF
>TRBJ1-1|-|-|TRBV5-1|14
TGCGCCAGCAGCTTGGCCTGGCCGAACACTGAAGCTTTCTTT
CASSLAWPNTEAFF
>TRBJ1-4|few|TRBD1|TRBV6-6|14
TGTGCCAGCAGTTATGGACAGGGAGGTGAAAAACTGTTTTTT
CASSYGQGGEKLFF
>TRBJ2-5|-|-|TRBV4-1|15
TGCGCCAGCAGCCAAGAGCGGCCGAAGACAGAGACCCAGTACTTC
CASSQERPKTETQYF
>TRBJ2-1|-|TRBD2|TRBV4-2|15
TGTGCCAGCAGCCAAGAGCCCCGACTAGCGGGGGAGCAGTTCTTC
CASSQEPRLAGEQFF
>TRBJ1-3|-|-|TRBV5-8|14
TGTGCCAGCAGCTTGGTCGTCTCTGGAAACACCATATATTTT
CASSLVVSGNTIYF
>TRBJ2-1|-|TRBD2|TRBV7-6|16
TGTGCCAGCAGCAACCCACTAGCGGGGGGCACGTATGAGCAGTTCTTC
CASSNPLAGGTYEQFF
>TRBJ1-2|few|TRBD1|TRBV5-1|15
TGCGCCAGCAGCACGGGACAGGGGGAAAGCTATGGCTACACCTTC
CASSTGQGESYGYTF
>TRBJ1-5|-|-|TRBV19|17
TGTGCCAGTAGCCGTTCCGGGTCCAGTCCTCGCAATCAGCCCCAGCATTTT
CASSRSGSSPRNQPQHF
>TRBJ2-1|few|TRBD2|TRBV7-2|15
TGTGCCAGCAGCTTGGAACGGGGGGGATACAATGAGCAGTTCTTC
CASSLERGGYNEQFF
>TRBJ2-1|-|TRBD2|TRBV7-9|15
TGTGCCAGCAGCTTAGGCGGGGGGGCTAACCGGGAGCAGTTCTTC
CASSLGGGANREQFF
>TRBJ1-6|-|TRBD1|TRBV5-1|17
TGCGCCAGCAGGGCCGGGATGGGGACAGGTGAAAATTCACCCCTCCACTTT
CASRAGMGTGENSPLHF
>TRBJ2-1|-|-|TRBV10-3|12
TGTGCCATCAGTGAGTCTTTCTATGAGCAGTTCTTC
CAISESFYEQFF
>TRBJ1-1|once|TRBD1|TRBV5-1|18
TGCGCCAGCAGCTTGGAGCCCGGGACAGGGGGCAATTTGGGATCAGCTTTCTTT
CASSLEPGTGGNLGSAFF
>TRBJ1-3|-|-|TRBV7-8|16
TGTGCCAGCAGCTTAGCGTGGGGGGGCTATGGAAACACCATATATTTT
CASSLAWGGYGNTIYF
>TRBJ1-1|-|TRBD1|TRBV29-1|12
TGCAGCGTTGATGACAGGGGGACTGAAGCTTTCTTT
CSVDDRGTEAFF
>TRBJ2-2|once|TRBD2|TRBV4-3|15
TGCGCCAGCAGCCAAGCCCCGGGGGGAACCGGGGAGCTGTTTTTT
CASSQAPGGTGELFF
>TRBJ2-4|once|TRBD2|TRBV9|16
TGTGCCAGCAGCTTCCGACTAGCGGGGGATAGAAACATTCAGTACTTC
CASSFRLAGDRNIQYF
>TRBJ1-4|-|-|TRBV20-1|11
TGCAGTCCGTACGAGAGCGAAAAACTGTTTTTT
CSPYESEKLFF
>TRBJ2-3|-|-|TRBV7-2|14
TGTGCCAGCAGCTTAGCGAGCGCATCAGATACGCAGTATTTT
CASSLASASDTQYF
>TRBJ2-2|-|TRBD2|TRBV4-1|18
TGCGCCAGCAGCCAATTAGAGGTGGCGGGGGAGGACACCGGGGAGCTGTTTTTT
CASSQLEVAGEDTGELFF
>TRBJ1-1|-|TRBD1|TRBV6-4|14
TGTGCCAGCGCCGGTTCAGGGGGCGCAAGGGAAGCTTTCTTT
CASAGSGGAREAFF
>TRBJ1-6|-|-|TRBV30|13
TGTGCCTGGAGTGGAGGGGGTAATTCACCCCTCCACTTT
CAWSGGGNSPLHF
>TRBJ2-2|-|-|TRBV9|18
TGTGCCAGCAGCCCCTCCTCTCCGGGCCCCGGGAGCGCCGGGGAGCTGTTTTTT
CASSPSSPGPGSAGELFF
>TRBJ1-1|once|TRBD1|TRBV6-5|15
TGTGCCAGCAGTTCTTGGGGACAGGGCTCCACTGAAGCTTTCTTT
CASSSWGQGSTEAFF
>TRBJ2-5|-|-|TRBV9|16
TGTGCCAGCAGCGTAGGTGACAGGCCCTACCAAGAGACCCAGTACTTC
CASSVGDRPYQETQYF
>TRBJ1-4|once|-|TRBV4-2|16
TGTGCCAGCAGCCAAGATAATGGGCAGCGCTGGAGGGAACTGTTTTTT
CASSQDNGQRWRELFF
>TRBJ1-4|-|-|TRBV7-9|14
TGTGCCAGCAGCTTCGGGGGGGGAGGCGAAAAACTGTTTTTT
CASSFGGGGEKLFF
>TRBJ1-1|-|-|TRBV6-1|14
TGTGCCAGCAGTACCACAGGGCTGAACACTGAAGCTTTCTTT
CASSTTGLNTEAFF
>TRBJ2-7|-|-|TRBV25-1|13
TGTGCCAGCAGTGAACAGGCTCTGGCCGAGCAGTACTTC
CASSEQALAEQYF
>TRBJ1-6|-|TRBD1|TRBV5-1|16
TGCGCCAGCAGCTTGGGGCAGGGGGAACTAAATTCACCCCTCCACTTT
CASSLGQGELNSPLHF
>TRBJ1-4|-|-|TRBV2|13
TGTGCCAGCCGCCAGTCAACCGTTGAAAAACTGTTTTTT
CASRQSTVEKLFF